These T cell receptor beta chains were read from a single sample in a study of PD-1 blockade in classical Hodgkin lymphoma. The data were produced by immunoSEQ multiplex PCR, yet TCRdb's version contains in-frame clones alone and is incomplete. Here the sample spans 45,000 or so clones, roughly 91% being singletons. The sequenced material came from peripheral blood mononuclear cells (PBMCs). These receptors were taken from a human donor with classical Hodgkin lymphoma. The CDR3 runs from the conserved cysteine through the conserved F or W. D genes are given only for firm matches. Only some rows state a clone size, as once, few, many or a class for expanded clones.

v_call	clone_size	j_call	d_call	cdr3_nt	cdr3_aa
TRBV18	.	TRBJ2-7	TRBD1	TGTGCCAGCTCACCTCCACAGGGGGGAAGATACGAGCAGTACTTC	CASSPPQGGRYEQYF
TRBV2	.	TRBJ1-5	.	TGTGCCAGCAGTGGAGGGGGGGTTAGCAATCAGCCCCAGCATTTT	CASSGGGVSNQPQHF
TRBV5-4	.	TRBJ1-2	.	TGTGCCAGCAGCGGCTATGGGGGGATCAACTATGGCTACACCTTC	CASSGYGGINYGYTF
TRBV12-2	.	TRBJ1-2	.	TGTGCAAGTCGCTTAGCGCTACCTAGGACAGGGTATGGCTACACCTTC	CASRLALPRTGYGYTF
TRBV12-5	.	TRBJ1-1	.	TGTGCTAGTGGTCTCACCGCCGAGGCCACTGAAGCTTTCTTT	CASGLTAEATEAFF
TRBV7-3	.	TRBJ2-1	.	TGTGCCAGCAGCTTCCGGGAGTCAGGCGGGGAGCAGTTCTTC	CASSFRESGGEQFF
TRBV15	once	TRBJ2-7	TRBD2	TGTGCCACCAGCAGACAAACTAGCGGGGGATACCTTACCCACGAGCAGTACTTC	CATSRQTSGGYLTHEQYF
TRBV6-5	.	TRBJ2-7	TRBD2	TGTGCCAGCAGTACTACTAGCGCCCAGGGCGAGCAGTACTTC	CASSTTSAQGEQYF
TRBV7-9	.	TRBJ1-1	.	TGTGCCAGCAGCTTAAGACAGGCCAGTCGCATTCCTGAAGCTTTCTTT	CASSLRQASRIPEAFF
TRBV2	.	TRBJ2-5	TRBD2	TGTGCCAGCCTACTAGCGGGAGGAGAGACCCAGTACTTC	CASLLAGGETQYF
TRBV5-4	.	TRBJ1-2	TRBD1	TGTGCCAGCACCCTCTCCGACAGGGACAACTATGGCTACACCTTC	CASTLSDRDNYGYTF
TRBV5-1	.	TRBJ2-1	TRBD2	TGCGCCAGCAGCTTGGTTGGGACTAGCGGTGGAAATGAGCAGTTCTTC	CASSLVGTSGGNEQFF
TRBV4-1	once	TRBJ2-5	TRBD2	TGCGCCAGCAGCCCCCAGTTAGCGGGTTTCCAAGAGACCCAGTACTTC	CASSPQLAGFQETQYF
TRBV5-1	.	TRBJ1-2	.	TGCGCCAGCAGCTTGGAACAGGGAAGCGGCTACACCTTC	CASSLEQGSGYTF
TRBV7-9	.	TRBJ2-1	.	TGTGCCAGCAGTTTTAGCGGTACTTCATGGAATGAGCAGTTCTTC	CASSFSGTSWNEQFF
TRBV4-1	.	TRBJ1-6	.	TGCGCCAGCAGCCAAGAAGAGAGCTCCTATAATTCACCCCTCCACTTT	CASSQEESSYNSPLHF
TRBV30	.	TRBJ1-2	TRBD1	TGTGCCGTGACAGGGGCGGACTATGGCTACACCTTC	CAVTGADYGYTF
TRBV5-1	.	TRBJ2-1	TRBD1	TGCGCCAGCAGCATAAGGACAGGCTCCTACAATGAGCAGTTCTTC	CASSIRTGSYNEQFF
TRBV7-2	.	TRBJ2-2	TRBD2	TGTGCCAGCAGCAGCTGGGCGGGAGTGAACACCGGGGAGCTGTTTTTT	CASSSWAGVNTGELFF
TRBV19	.	TRBJ2-1	TRBD2	TGTGCCAGTAGTATAGAGGCGGCTAGCGGAGCCTACAATGAGCAGTTCTTC	CASSIEAASGAYNEQFF
TRBV6-1	.	TRBJ1-5	.	TGTGCCAGCAGAGGGGTCCTGGGGGGCAATCAGCCCCAGCATTTT	CASRGVLGGNQPQHF
TRBV29-1	.	TRBJ1-1	.	TGCAGCGTGGAAGGACAGAACGACTGGAACACTGAAGCTTTCTTT	CSVEGQNDWNTEAFF
TRBV5-1	.	TRBJ2-1	TRBD2	TGCGCCAGCAGCGATCAGGGAGGGGATGAGCAGTTCTTC	CASSDQGGDEQFF
TRBV29-1	.	TRBJ2-1	.	TGCAGCGCTTCCGGGACTTATGGCCCGGACAATGAGCAGTTCTTC	CSASGTYGPDNEQFF
TRBV2	.	TRBJ2-7	TRBD1	TGTGCCAGCAGGGGACAGGGGCTGTACGAGCAGTACTTC	CASRGQGLYEQYF
TRBV15	.	TRBJ2-2	.	TGTGCCACCAGCAGAGCTTTGGACAGGAACACCGGGGAGCTGTTTTTT	CATSRALDRNTGELFF
TRBV21-1	.	TRBJ2-1	.	TGTGCCAGCAGCAAAGGGGGTCTAGCGGAACCAACCAATGAGCAGTTCTTC	CASSKGGLAEPTNEQFF
TRBV7-3	.	TRBJ2-4	.	TGTGCCAGCAGCTTACCACAGGCTCTAGCCAAAAACATTCAGTACTTC	CASSLPQALAKNIQYF
TRBV2	.	TRBJ2-3	TRBD2	TGTGCCAGCAGTGAGAGGGACTACTCCACAGATACGCAGTATTTT	CASSERDYSTDTQYF
TRBV28	.	TRBJ1-5	TRBD1	TGTGCCAGCAGTTCGACCGGGACAGGGTATCAGCCCCAGCATTTT	CASSSTGTGYQPQHF
TRBV6-1	.	TRBJ1-5	.	TGTGCCAGCAGTGACCGGACAAGGGATCAGCCCCAGCATTTT	CASSDRTRDQPQHF
TRBV28	.	TRBJ1-1	TRBD1	TGTGCCAGCAGGGCCGGGACAGGGAACACTGAAGCTTTCTTT	CASRAGTGNTEAFF
TRBV11-1	.	TRBJ2-3	.	TGTGCCAGCAGCTTTCTGGGCACAGATACGCAGTATTTT	CASSFLGTDTQYF
TRBV5-4	.	TRBJ1-4	.	TGTGCCAGCAGCTTGGGTGTGACAGGCGGGGCAAATGGTGAAAAACTGTTTTTT	CASSLGVTGGANGEKLFF
TRBV9	.	TRBJ2-5	.	TGTGCCAGCAGCGTACAGGAGAGGCAAGAGACCCAGTACTTC	CASSVQERQETQYF
TRBV5-1	.	TRBJ2-1	TRBD2	TGCGCCAGCAGCAGAGCGGGAGGAGACAATGAGCAGTTCTTC	CASSRAGGDNEQFF
TRBV6-4	.	TRBJ2-7	.	TGTGCCAGCAGTGGCACGGGACACCTAGACTACGAGCAGTACTTC	CASSGTGHLDYEQYF
TRBV2	.	TRBJ2-7	TRBD2	TGTGCCAGCAGTTCAAGGGGAGGGAGGAACGAGCAGTACTTC	CASSSRGGRNEQYF
TRBV9	.	TRBJ2-1	TRBD2	TGTGCCAGCAGAGTCGGACTAGCGGATTCCTACAATGAGCAGTTCTTC	CASRVGLADSYNEQFF
TRBV19	.	TRBJ2-1	TRBD1	TGTGCCAGTAGAACAAACAGGGGCACCCACAATGAGCAGTTCTTC	CASRTNRGTHNEQFF
TRBV7-9	.	TRBJ1-3	.	TGTGCCAGCAGCTTTAGGGGGTACTCTGGAAACACCATATATTTT	CASSFRGYSGNTIYF
TRBV6-5	.	TRBJ2-7	TRBD2	TGTGCCAGCAGTGTCCGGGACTACTCCTACGAGCAGTACTTC	CASSVRDYSYEQYF
TRBV6-1	.	TRBJ2-1	TRBD2	TGTGCCAGCAGTGGTAGTTCCCTACTAGCGGACTCCTACAATGAGCAGTTCTTC	CASSGSSLLADSYNEQFF
TRBV19	once	TRBJ2-2	.	TGTGCCAGTAATCTTGGGTCTTTTACCGGGGAGCTGTTTTTT	CASNLGSFTGELFF